A single T cell receptor beta chain is shown here with its context. Its recognized antigen is unknown. One base away there is no much larger clone; base qualities are not given. The entry originates in a study of blood T cell repertoires in COVID-19 (dated by TCRdb to 2018 to 2021). Study-wide context: Samples from collaborators originated in the United States, Italy and Spain and spanned both the acute and convalescent phases of COVID-19. The prospective study material was composed of cDNA or gDNA derived from T cells, B-cell-depleted T cells, or PBMCs. Deeply sampled blood TCRbeta repertoires from subjects exposed to, actively infected with, or recovered from COVID-19 were included in the dataset. A freely available public database, intended as a resource for researchers studying the immune response to SARS-CoV-2, is where the repertoires were released. The samples were drawn from two sources: the first 160 participants of the ongoing ImmuneRACE study, and 1,200 or so subjects contributed by 6 global collaborators. Nearly every sample came with metadata listing a de-identified subject ID, COVID-19 status, age in years and sex. HLA class I and class II types, where available, came from metadata supplied by the sample provider rather than from assay-based typing.

What the study reported, not specific to this receptor: How much clinical and demographic metadata was included differed by source and by participant, and the metadata was provided uncurated.

TCRbeta CDR3 regions were amplified from genomic DNA using the immunoSEQ Assay, a bias-controlled multiplex PCR. The published analysis was carried out like this. The number of nucleated cells in each sample was estimated from the amplification of reference gene primers within the assay. Sequence reads were collapsed and filtered to measure the absolute abundance of every unique TCRbeta CDR3 rearrangement. For each sample, productive Simpson clonality was calculated by taking the square root of Simpson's diversity index across productive rearrangements. TCRdb took this table from immuneACCESS and kept in-frame rearrangements with V and J called. Such tables lack part of the clones; where checked against another copy, unresolved V genes explain under half of the gap, and the rest is unexplained. That table supplies the V and J calls and clone size; D and trimming were determined from the DNA. Counted in this sample were some 270,000 clones; approximately 86% of them appeared once. The leading ten clones occupy about 8.8% of the sample.

The germline V gene (reference sequence) specifies PRHDT as CDR1 and FYEKMQ as CDR2. V was cut back by 0 bases and J by 8 bases, leaving a gap of 8 bases between them. Counted from cysteine to phenylalanine, this CDR3 has 13 amino acids. CDR3 DNA is the only sequence kept; it has 39 bases, read in frame from the first base. Each collaborating institution followed its own protocols to collect whole blood in K2EDTA tubes. For TCRbeta analysis, collaborators shipped samples as frozen whole blood, isolated PBMCs, or DNA extracted from either of those sample types. The material sequenced was peripheral blood. This sequence uses TRBV13 and TRBJ2-1; D gene: possibly TRBD1, on 5 matching bases. This clonotype was sampled from a man between 35 and 55 years old with active or convalescent COVID-19. CDR3 region: CASSLGTADEQFF. The DNA is TGTGCCAGCAGCTTAGGGACAGCCGATGAGCAGTTCTTC.